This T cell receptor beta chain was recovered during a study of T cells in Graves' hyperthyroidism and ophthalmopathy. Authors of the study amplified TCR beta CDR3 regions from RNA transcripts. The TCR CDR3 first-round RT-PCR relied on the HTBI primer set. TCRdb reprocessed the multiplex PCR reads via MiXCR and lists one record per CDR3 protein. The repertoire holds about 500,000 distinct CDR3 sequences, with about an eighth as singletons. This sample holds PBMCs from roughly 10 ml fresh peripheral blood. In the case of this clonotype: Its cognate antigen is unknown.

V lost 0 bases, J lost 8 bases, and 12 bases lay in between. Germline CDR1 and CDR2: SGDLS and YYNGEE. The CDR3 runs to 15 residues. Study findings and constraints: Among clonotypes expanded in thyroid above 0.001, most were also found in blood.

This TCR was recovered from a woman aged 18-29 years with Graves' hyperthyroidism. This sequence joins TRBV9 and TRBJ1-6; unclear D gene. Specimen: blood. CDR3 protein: CASSVAGQFDSPLHF. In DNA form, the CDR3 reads TGTGCCAGCAGCGTAGCTGGCCAGTTCGATTCACCCCTCCACTTT.